These 7 T cell receptor beta chains were sequenced from one sample in a study of blood T cells in healthy people across ages. It was with a sample-barcoded 5' primer and a J-beta primer mix that a second PCR of roughly 7 to 11 cycles was run. TCRdb recomputed calls from the 5' RACE reads with MiXCR, one row per CDR3 protein. In the table there are 650,000 to 1,000,000 distinct CDR3 sequences, under 40% of which are singletons. Specimen: blood. Receptors were obtained from a man aged 18 to 30 in good health.

The rearrangement links TRBV10-2 to TRBJ2-7; D is unresolved. The CDR3 totals 14 residues. Germline V CDR1 and CDR2: WSHSY, SAAADI. Trimming removed 6 bases from V and 5 bases from J, with 17 bases in between. The CDR3 here is CASSPSRTTHEQYF. CDR3 nucleotides: TGCGCCAGCAGCCCCTCAAGGACCACCCACGAGCAGTACTTC.

The V call is TRBV30, the J call TRBJ2-3; possible D gene TRBD2, 5 bases. Trimming took off 2 bases at V and 2 bases at J, with 11 bases between the two ends. The CDR3 totals 14 residues. CDR1 is GTSNPN, CDR2 SVGIG, per germline (reference sequence). The CDR3 is CAWSRGIHTDTQYF. The CDR3 DNA reads as TGTGCCTGGAGTAGAGGGATACACACAGATACGCAGTATTTT.

V gene TRBV6-2 or TRBV6-3 combines with J gene TRBJ2-4; D not certain. Gene TRBJ2-5 matches the end of the DNA better, so the J call may be wrong. This CDR3 spans 15 amino acids. CDR1 is MNHEY, CDR2 SVGEGT, per germline. As DNA, the CDR3 is TGTGCCAGCGGACGGAACTCCTATTCCCAAGAGACCCAGTACTTC. This translates into CASGRNSYSQETQYF.

This clonotype was seen repeatedly, ten times or more. V and J are TRBV5-6 and TRBJ2-4; D possibly corresponds to TRBD1 (6 bases). V was trimmed by 1 base and J by 8 bases, leaving 13 bases between them. The germline gives CDR1 SGHDT, CDR2 YYEEEE. This CDR3 spans 14 amino acids. CDR3 DNA: TGTGCCAGCAGCTTGCAGCAGGGGATGTACATTCAGTACTTC. Translated: CASSLQQGMYIQYF.

The V gene is TRBV14, the J gene TRBJ2-7; TRBD2 might be the D (6 bases). This CDR3 spans 18 amino acids. The ends were cut back, 1 base at V and 0 bases at J, with 19 bases in the middle. Germline lookup yields CDR1 SGHDN and CDR2 FVKESK. The CDR3 reads CASSQVTPLAGSSYEQYF. CDR3 sequence (DNA): TGTGCCAGCAGCCAAGTTACCCCTCTGGCGGGGAGCTCCTACGAGCAGTACTTC. The full variable domain, its missing parts supplied by reference TRBV14 and TRBJ2-7, is EAGVTQFPSHSVIEKGQTVTLRCDPISGHDNLYWYRRVMGKEIKFLLHFVKESKQDESGMPNNRFLAERTGGTYSTLKVQPAELEDSGVYFCASSQVTPLAGSSYEQYFGPGTRLTVT.

The rearrangement links TRBV7-9 to TRBJ2-7; 7 bases match TRBD2. The J call is uncertain, as TRBJ2-5 better fits the DNA end. This CDR3 has 15 amino acids. Germline lookup yields CDR1 SEHNR and CDR2 FQNEAQ (reference sequence). CDR3 bases: TGTGCCAGCAGCTTAGGAAGGGAACTAGCGGAGACCCAGTACTTC. This gives the protein CASSLGRELAETQYF.

V and J are TRBV5-1 and TRBJ1-2; 12 bases map to TRBD1. The CDR3 contains 15 residues. J was trimmed by 6 bases and V by 1 base; bases with no gene match: 4. The germline CDR1 and CDR2 sequences are SGHRS and YFSETQ. CDR3 residues: CASSLTGTGGDGYTF. The CDR3 nucleotides are TGCGCCAGCAGCTTGACCGGGACAGGGGGCGATGGCTACACCTTC.